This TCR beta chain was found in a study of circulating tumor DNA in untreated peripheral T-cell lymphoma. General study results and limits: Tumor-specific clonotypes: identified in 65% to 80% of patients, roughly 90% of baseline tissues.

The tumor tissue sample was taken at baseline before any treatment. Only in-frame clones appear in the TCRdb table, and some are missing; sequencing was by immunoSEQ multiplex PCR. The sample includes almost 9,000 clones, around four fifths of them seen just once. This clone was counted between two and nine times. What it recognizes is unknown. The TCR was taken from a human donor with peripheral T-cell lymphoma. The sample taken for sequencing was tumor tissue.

The chain's CDR3 is CATRQTGHLYEQYF. CDR3 sequence (DNA): TGTGCCACCAGACAGACAGGACACCTCTACGAGCAGTACTTC. The chain combines TRBV15 with TRBJ2-7, with TRBD1 as a possible D gene (6 bases). The germline V gene has CDR1 LNHNV and CDR2 YYDKDF (reference sequence). Trimming left V 6 bases short and J 3 bases short, with 15 bases between. The CDR3 runs 14 residues.